Shown below are 12 T cell receptor beta chains from a single sample sequenced in a study of cytomegalovirus exposure and HLA in healthy donors. In the PCR, 60 Vbeta and 13 Jbeta primers were used. Clones were sequenced by immunoSEQ multiplex PCR, and TCRdb holds only the in-frame ones, with some missing. The sample carries roughly 97,000 clones, 60% to 80% recorded once. Material for sequencing was PBMCs. The receptors derive from a man aged 55 to 70 in good health and CMV-seropositive.

The chain is built from TRBV30 and TRBJ2-5, with D unresolved. Trimming took off 5 bases at V and 5 bases at J, with 6 bases between the two ends. Germline V gene lookup returns CDR1 GTSNPN and CDR2 SVGIG (reference sequence). CDR3 size: 10 residues. CDR3 sequence: CAWASETQYF. The DNA for the CDR3 is TGTGCCTGGGCGAGCGAGACCCAGTACTTC.

The chain has TRBV5-1 and TRBJ1-5, with D maybe TRBD1 (5 bases). V lost 4 bases to trimming and J lost 2 bases, with 13 bases between them. The germline V gene encodes CDR1 SGHRS and CDR2 YFSETQ. This CDR3 is built from 15 residues. The CDR3 here is CASSEDKAGNQPQHF. The CDR3 DNA is TGCGCCAGCAGCGAGGACAAGGCGGGCAATCAGCCCCAGCATTTT.

The J gene is TRBJ2-5, the V gene TRBV19; 8 bases are shared with TRBD2. CDR1 is LNHDA and CDR2 is SQIVND in the germline V gene (reference sequence). With 1 base clipped from V and 5 bases from J, the junction kept 12 bases outside the gene matches. The CDR3 totals 17 residues. The CDR3 coding sequence is TGTGCCAGTAGTATAGGGGTAGCGGGGCTATCAGGGGAGACCCAGTACTTC. This gives the protein CASSIGVAGLSGETQYF.

With regard to this clone: The sample contains more than one DNA sequence encoding this CDR3. This rearrangement joins TRBV23-1 to TRBJ2-7, with no clear D. Being an ORF, TRBV23-1 has a function that is uncertain. The CDR3 is 17 residues long. With 3 bases removed from V and 2 bases from J, the gap between germline ends came to 20 bases. CDR3: CASSQKVLPSAAYEQYF. In DNA form, the CDR3 reads TGCGCCAGCAGTCAGAAGGTATTACCCTCGGCGGCCTACGAGCAGTACTTC.

The rearrangement joins TRBV13 to TRBJ1-4; 7 nucleotides agree with TRBD1. With V trimmed by 1 base and J by 8 bases, 4 bases remained unmatched. The CDR3 runs to 14 residues. Germline assignment: CDR1 PRHDT and CDR2 FYEKMQ (reference sequence). Here the CDR3 DNA reads TGTGCCAGCAGCTTAGAGGGGGCGAGGGAAAAACTGTTTTTT. Its protein is CASSLEGAREKLFF.

CDR3 coding DNA: TGTGCCAGCACTCTAGCAGGGGGCAAGAACGTTTTCTTT. It is translated as CASTLAGGKNVFF. The gene calls are TRBV7-9 and TRBJ1-1; 8 bases align to TRBD1. The CDR3 totals 13 residues. V gave up 7 bases and J gave up 13 bases; unmatched junction bases: 14. CDR1 and CDR2 (germline): SEHNR, FQNEAQ (reference sequence).

This rearrangement joins TRBV19 to TRBJ1-2, with 7 positions matching TRBD1. The germline CDR1 and CDR2 sequences are LNHDA and SQIVND (reference sequence). This CDR3 contains 13 residues. V lost 6 bases, J lost 6 bases, and 7 bases stayed unmatched. CDR3 bases: TGTGCCAGTAGCGCAGGGGGAGCACATGGCTACACCTTC. Its protein product is CASSAGGAHGYTF.

Details on this clone: A junction end diverges from the germline sequence, so it may reflect a read error. The rearrangement uses TRBV9 and TRBJ1-2; no clear D. This CDR3 comprises 15 residues. Looked up from germline, CDR1 is SGDLS and CDR2 is YYNGEE. This CDR3 is CASRPGVGIHYGCTF. CDR3 in DNA: TGTGCCAGCAGACCCGGGGTGGGGATTCACTATGGCTGCACCTTC.

This chain uses TRBV6-1 with TRBJ2-5, with D possibly matching TRBD2 (6 bases). The assigned J gene may be wrong: the sequence end matches TRBJ2-7 better. In germline, CDR1 is MNHNS, CDR2 SASEGT. The CDR3 loop spans 13 amino acids. CDR3 sequence (DNA): TGTGCCAGCAGGGGGACTGTTATCTACGAGCAGTACTTC. This translates into CASRGTVIYEQYF.

The gene calls are TRBV7-9 and TRBJ2-3; 8 nucleotides match TRBD2. CDR3 size: 16 residues. The V segment lost 7 bases and the J segment 0 bases; nucleotides outside the gene matches: 9. CDR1 is SEHNR, CDR2 FQNEAQ, per germline (reference sequence). For the CDR3, the DNA is TGTGCCAGCATCCGACGGGGGGGCCTTAGCACAGATACGCAGTATTTT. Its protein product is CASIRRGGLSTDTQYF.

The gene calls are TRBV6-1 and TRBJ1-1, with D possibly TRBD1 on 5 matching bases. Germline lookup yields CDR1 MNHNS and CDR2 SASEGT. Trimming took off 2 bases at V and 4 bases at J, with 17 bases between the two ends. The CDR3 is made up of 16 amino acids. This CDR3 reads CASSEWLVGGATEAFF. The CDR3 coding sequence is TGTGCCAGCAGTGAATGGCTTGTGGGGGGAGCCACTGAAGCTTTCTTT.

The J gene is TRBJ2-3, the V gene TRBV20-1; D remains unclear. The germline gives CDR1 DFQATT, CDR2 SNEGSKA (reference sequence). This CDR3 has 11 residues. Trimming stripped 6 bases from V and 6 bases from J, with 10 bases between. The chain's CDR3 is CSARSGDTQYF. The CDR3 region has the DNA TGCAGTGCCCGCTCCGGGGATACGCAGTATTTT.